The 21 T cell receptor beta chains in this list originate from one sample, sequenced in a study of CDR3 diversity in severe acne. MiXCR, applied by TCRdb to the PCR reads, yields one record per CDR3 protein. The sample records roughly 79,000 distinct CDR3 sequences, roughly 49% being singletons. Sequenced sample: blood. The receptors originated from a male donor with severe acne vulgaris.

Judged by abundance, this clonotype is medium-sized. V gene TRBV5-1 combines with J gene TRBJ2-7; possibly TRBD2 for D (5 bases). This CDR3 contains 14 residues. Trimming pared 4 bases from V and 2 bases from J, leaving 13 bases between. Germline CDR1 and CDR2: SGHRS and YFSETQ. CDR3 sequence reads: CASSRDGSAYEQYF. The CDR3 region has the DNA TGCGCCAGCAGCCGGGATGGCAGTGCCTACGAGCAGTACTTC.

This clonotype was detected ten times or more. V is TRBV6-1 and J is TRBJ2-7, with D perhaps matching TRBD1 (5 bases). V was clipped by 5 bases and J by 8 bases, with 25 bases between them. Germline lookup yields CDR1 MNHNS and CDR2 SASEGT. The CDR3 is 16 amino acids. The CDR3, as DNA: TGTGCCAGCAGTAAAAGAATCCACTGGGGCTGGGAACAGCAGTACGTC. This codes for CASSKRIHWGWEQQYV.

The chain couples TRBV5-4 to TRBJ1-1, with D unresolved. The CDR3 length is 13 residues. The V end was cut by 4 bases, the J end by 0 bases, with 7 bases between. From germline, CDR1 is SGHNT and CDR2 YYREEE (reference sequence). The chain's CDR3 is CASSPVMNTEAFF. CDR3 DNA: TGTGCCAGCAGCCCTGTAATGAACACTGAAGCTTTCTTT.

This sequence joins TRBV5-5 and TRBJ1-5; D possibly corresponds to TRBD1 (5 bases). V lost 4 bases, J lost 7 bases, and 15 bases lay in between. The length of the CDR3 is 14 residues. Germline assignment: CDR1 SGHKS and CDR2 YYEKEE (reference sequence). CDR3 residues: CASSLGTEGQPQHF. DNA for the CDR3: TGTGCCAGCAGCCTTGGGACCGAGGGACAGCCCCAGCATTTT.

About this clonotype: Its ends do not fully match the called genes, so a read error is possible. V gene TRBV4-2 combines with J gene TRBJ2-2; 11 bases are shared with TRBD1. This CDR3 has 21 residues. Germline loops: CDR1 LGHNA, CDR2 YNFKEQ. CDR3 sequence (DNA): TGTGCTAGCAGCCAAGCCCCCGGGACAGGGGGTTCCCTCTCGAACACCGGGGAGCTGTTTTTT. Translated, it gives CASSQAPGTGGSLSNTGELFF.

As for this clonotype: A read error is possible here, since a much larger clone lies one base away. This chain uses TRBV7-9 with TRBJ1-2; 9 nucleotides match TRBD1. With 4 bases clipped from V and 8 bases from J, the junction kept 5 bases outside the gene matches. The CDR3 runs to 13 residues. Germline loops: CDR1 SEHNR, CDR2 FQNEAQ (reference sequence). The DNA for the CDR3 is TGTGCCAGCAGCTGGGGACAGGGACACGGCTACACCTTC. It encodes CASSWGQGHGYTF. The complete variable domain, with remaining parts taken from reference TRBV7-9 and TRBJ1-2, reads DTGVSQNPRHKITKRGQNVTFRCDPISEHNRLYWYRQTLGQGPEFLTYFQNEAQLEKSRLLSDRFSAERPKGSFSTLEIQRTEQGDSAMYLCASSWGQGHGYTFGSGTRLTVV.

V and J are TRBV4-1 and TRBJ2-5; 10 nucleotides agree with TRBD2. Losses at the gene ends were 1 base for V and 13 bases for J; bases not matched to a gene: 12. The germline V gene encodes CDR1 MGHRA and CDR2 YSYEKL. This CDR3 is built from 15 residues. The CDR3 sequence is CASSQGASGSGIWYF. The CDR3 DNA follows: TGCGCCAGCAGCCAAGGCGCTAGCGGGAGTGGGATTTGGTACTTC.

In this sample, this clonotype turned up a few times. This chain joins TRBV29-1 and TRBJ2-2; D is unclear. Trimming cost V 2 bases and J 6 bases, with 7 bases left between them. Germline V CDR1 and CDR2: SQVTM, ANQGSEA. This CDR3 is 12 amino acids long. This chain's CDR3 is CSVEISPGELFF. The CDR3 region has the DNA TGCAGCGTTGAAATTTCACCCGGGGAGCTGTTTTTT.

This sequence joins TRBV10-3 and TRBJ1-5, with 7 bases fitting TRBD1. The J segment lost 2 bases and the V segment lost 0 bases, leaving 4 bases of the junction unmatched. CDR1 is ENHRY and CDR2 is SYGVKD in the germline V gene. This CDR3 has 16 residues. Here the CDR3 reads CAISESGQIRNQPQHF. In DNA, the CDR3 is TGTGCCATCAGTGAGTCGGGACAGATACGCAATCAGCCCCAGCATTTT.

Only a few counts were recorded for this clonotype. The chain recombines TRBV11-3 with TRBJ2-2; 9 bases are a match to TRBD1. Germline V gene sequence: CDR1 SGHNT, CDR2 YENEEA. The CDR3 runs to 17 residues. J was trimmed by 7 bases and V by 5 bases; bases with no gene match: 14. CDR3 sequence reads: CASSPTLNRGQIGELFF. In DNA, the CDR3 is TGTGCCAGCAGCCCCACACTAAACAGGGGGCAGATCGGGGAGCTGTTTTTT.

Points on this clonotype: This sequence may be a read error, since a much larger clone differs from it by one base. Here the CDR3 DNA reads TGTGCCAGCAAAGGAGATAGCGATCAGCCCCAGCATTTT. Translation gives CASKGDSDQPQHF. The chain employs TRBV2 and TRBJ1-5; D is ambiguous. This CDR3 has 13 amino acids. Germline V lookup: CDR1 SNHLY, CDR2 FYNNEI.

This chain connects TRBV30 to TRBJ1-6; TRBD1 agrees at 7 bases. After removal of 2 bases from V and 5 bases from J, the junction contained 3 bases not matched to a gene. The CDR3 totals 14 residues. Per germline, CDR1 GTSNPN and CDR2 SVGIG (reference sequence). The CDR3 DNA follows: TGTGCCTGGAGTAGGACAGGCAATAATTCACCCCTCCACTTT. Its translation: CAWSRTGNNSPLHF.

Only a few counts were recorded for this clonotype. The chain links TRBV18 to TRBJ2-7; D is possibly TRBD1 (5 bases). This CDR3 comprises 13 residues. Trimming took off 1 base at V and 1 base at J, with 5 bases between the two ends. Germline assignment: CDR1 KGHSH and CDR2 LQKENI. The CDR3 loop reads CASSPQGSYEQYV. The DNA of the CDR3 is TGTGCCAGCTCACCACAGGGGTCCTACGAGCAGTACGTC.

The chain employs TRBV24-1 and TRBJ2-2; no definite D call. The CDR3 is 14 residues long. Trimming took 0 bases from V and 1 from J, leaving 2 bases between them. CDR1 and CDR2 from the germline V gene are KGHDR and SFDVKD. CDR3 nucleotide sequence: TGTGCCACCAGTGATTTGGGGAACACCGGGGAGCTGTTTTTT. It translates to CATSDLGNTGELFF.

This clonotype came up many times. The CDR3, as DNA: TGTGCCACCAGCAGAGATCTAGCGGGGGGCTACGAGCAGTACTTC. This gives the protein CATSRDLAGGYEQYF. J is TRBJ2-7 and V is TRBV15; 11 positions match TRBD2. The CDR3 loop spans 15 amino acids. J was trimmed by 3 bases and V by 0 bases; bases with no gene match: 1. The germline gives CDR1 LNHNV, CDR2 YYDKDF (reference sequence).

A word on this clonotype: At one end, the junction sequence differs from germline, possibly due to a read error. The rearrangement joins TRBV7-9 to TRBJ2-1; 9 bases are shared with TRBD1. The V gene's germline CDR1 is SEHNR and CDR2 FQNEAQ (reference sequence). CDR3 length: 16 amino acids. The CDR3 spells CASGLPRTGAYNEQLF. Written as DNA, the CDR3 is TGTGCCAGCGGGTTACCCCGGACAGGGGCCTACAATGAGCAGCTCTTC. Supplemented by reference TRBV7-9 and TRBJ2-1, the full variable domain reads DTGVSQNPRHKITKRGQNVTFRCDPISEHNRLYWYRQTLGQGPEFLTYFQNEAQLEKSRLLSDRFSAERPKGSFSTLEIQRTEQGDSAMYLCASGLPRTGAYNEQLFGPGTRLTVL.

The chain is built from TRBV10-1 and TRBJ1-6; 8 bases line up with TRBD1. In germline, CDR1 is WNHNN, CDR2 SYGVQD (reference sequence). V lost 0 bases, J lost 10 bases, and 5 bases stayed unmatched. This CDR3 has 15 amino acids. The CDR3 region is CASSESRTGTSPLHF. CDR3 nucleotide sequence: TGCGCCAGCAGTGAGTCAAGGACAGGGACCTCACCCCTCCACTTT.

CDR3 sequence: CASKGAVEMSTEAFF. In DNA, the CDR3 is TGTGCCAGTAAGGGGGCTGTAGAGATGAGCACTGAAGCTTTCTTT. The J gene is TRBJ1-1, the V gene TRBV10-3; TRBD1 matches at 7 bases. The germline CDR1 and CDR2 sequences are ENHRY and SYGVKD. The CDR3 spans 15 residues. Germline trimming cut 10 bases from V and 4 bases from J; bases unmatched to any gene: 15.

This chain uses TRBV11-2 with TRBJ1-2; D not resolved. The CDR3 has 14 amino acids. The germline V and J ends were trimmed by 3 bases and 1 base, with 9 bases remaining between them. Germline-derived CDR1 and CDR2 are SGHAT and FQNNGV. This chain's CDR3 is CASSFMADNYGYTF. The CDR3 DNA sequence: TGTGCCAGCAGCTTTATGGCAGATAACTATGGCTACACCTTC.

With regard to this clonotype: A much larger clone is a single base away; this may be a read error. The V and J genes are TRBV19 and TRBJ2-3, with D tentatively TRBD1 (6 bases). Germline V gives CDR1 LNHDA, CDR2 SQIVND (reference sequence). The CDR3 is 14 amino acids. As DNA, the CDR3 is TGTGCCTGTAGTCTCCGGACAGGCACAGATACGCAGTATTTT. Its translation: CACSLRTGTDTQYF.

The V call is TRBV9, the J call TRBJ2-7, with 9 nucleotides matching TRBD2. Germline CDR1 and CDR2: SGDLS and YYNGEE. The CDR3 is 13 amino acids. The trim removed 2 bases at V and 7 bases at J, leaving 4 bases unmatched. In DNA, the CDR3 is TGTGCCAGCAGCGTGCGGGAGGGCCGGGAGCAGTACTTC. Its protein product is CASSVREGREQYF.